This is a list of T cell receptor beta chains from one sample in a study of blood T cell repertoires in COVID-19. Produced via immunoSEQ multiplex PCR; TCRdb's table is partial and in-frame only. The repertoire holds some 300,000 clones, with roughly 90% as singletons. The sequenced sample consisted of PBMCs or T cells enriched from blood (not recorded which). Every receptor here comes from a woman between 45 and 60 years old who had been exposed to COVID-19. The CDR3 runs from the conserved cysteine through the conserved F or W. The order of the fields is CDR3 protein, CDR3 DNA, CDR3 length, V gene, clone size, J gene, D gene. A D gene is named only where the DNA matches it firmly. Not all rows give a size; the values are once, few, many and, for expanded clones, a class.

CASSYPLVAGGQETQYF | TGTGCCAGCAGTTACCCCCTGGTAGCGGGGGGTCAAGAGACCCAGTACTTC | 17 | TRBV28 | once | TRBJ2-5 | TRBD2
CASSIIFRGFGNQPQHF | TGTGCCAGTAGTATTATTTTCCGGGGGTTTGGCAATCAGCCCCAGCATTTT | 17 | TRBV19 | NA | TRBJ1-5 | NA
CASSVLAGLVDEQFF | TGTGCCAGCAGCGTTTTAGCGGGGCTAGTGGATGAGCAGTTCTTC | 15 | TRBV9 | once | TRBJ2-1 | TRBD2
CASQGQGTGELFF | TGTGCCAGCCAGGGACAGGGCACCGGGGAGCTGTTTTTT | 13 | TRBV2 | NA | TRBJ2-2 | TRBD1
CASSPGLGDYTDTQYF | TGCGCCAGCAGCCCGGGCCTAGGGGATTACACAGATACGCAGTATTTT | 16 | TRBV5-1 | NA | TRBJ2-3 | NA
CASSRWDTGELFF | TGTGCCAGCTCCAGGTGGGACACCGGGGAGCTGTTTTTT | 13 | TRBV6-4 | few | TRBJ2-2 | NA
CASSPQTRSETQYF | TGCGCCAGCAGTCCACAGACTAGGTCTGAGACCCAGTACTTC | 14 | TRBV10-1 | once | TRBJ2-5 | NA
CASGPRTTTGDEQYF | TGTGCTAGTGGTCCCCGCACCACTACAGGGGACGAGCAGTACTTC | 15 | TRBV12-5 | few | TRBJ2-7 | TRBD1
CASSYGQGVAETQYF | TGTGCCAGCAGCTACGGACAGGGGGTTGCAGAGACCCAGTACTTC | 15 | TRBV7-9 | NA | TRBJ2-5 | TRBD1
CASSLDGLGGYTF | TGCGCCAGCAGCTTGGACGGGTTAGGTGGCTACACCTTC | 13 | TRBV5-1 | once | TRBJ1-2 | NA
CASSFRGSGVGNEQFF | TGCGCCAGCAGCTTCAGGGGGTCAGGGGTGGGCAATGAGCAGTTCTTC | 16 | TRBV5-1 | NA | TRBJ2-1 | TRBD1
CSVWVREGEQYF | TGCAGCGTTTGGGTCAGGGAGGGTGAGCAGTACTTC | 12 | TRBV29-1 | few | TRBJ2-7 | TRBD2
CASSPRRQGAGYTF | TGTGCCAGCAGCCCGCGCCGGCAGGGCGCTGGCTACACCTTC | 14 | TRBV3-1/TRBV3-2 | NA | TRBJ1-2 | NA
CASSEGLAGGLSYNEQFF | TGTGCCAGCAGTGAAGGACTAGCGGGGGGGCTTTCCTACAATGAGCAGTTCTTC | 18 | TRBV6-1 | once | TRBJ2-1 | TRBD2
CASSQVAIGTEAFF | TGTGCCAGCAGCCAAGTAGCCATAGGTACTGAAGCTTTCTTT | 14 | TRBV3-1/TRBV3-2 | once | TRBJ1-1 | NA
CASSLAGANYGYTF | TGTGCCAGCAGCTTGGCCGGGGCTAACTATGGCTACACCTTC | 14 | TRBV5-4 | few | TRBJ1-2 | NA
CASSFAEGFGNTIYF | TGTGCCAGCAGCTTCGCGGAGGGCTTTGGAAACACCATATATTTT | 15 | TRBV9 | NA | TRBJ1-3 | NA
CASSLPDRGMDGYTF | TGTGCCAGCAGCTTGCCTGACAGGGGAATGGATGGCTACACCTTC | 15 | TRBV5-6 | NA | TRBJ1-2 | TRBD1
CAWTRGSYEQYF | TGTGCCTGGACACGGGGAAGCTACGAGCAGTACTTC | 12 | TRBV30 | NA | TRBJ2-7 | NA
CASSPRNTLAGAYEQYF | TGTGCCAGCTCACCGCGTAATACCCTAGCTGGCGCCTACGAGCAGTACTTC | 17 | TRBV18 | NA | TRBJ2-7 | NA
CASRYWGQGARETQYF | TGTGCCAGCAGATATTGGGGACAGGGGGCGCGAGAGACCCAGTACTTC | 16 | TRBV28 | NA | TRBJ2-5 | TRBD1
CASSEYWGENTIYF | TGTGCCAGCAGTGAATACTGGGGGGAAAACACCATATATTTT | 14 | TRBV25-1 | NA | TRBJ1-3 | NA
CASSLAGRVRGEQYF | TGTGCCAGCAGCTTGGCCGGCAGGGTAAGGGGCGAGCAGTACTTC | 15 | TRBV5-4 | NA | TRBJ2-7 | NA
CASSESAGPLYEQYF | TGTGCCAGCAGTGAGTCAGCGGGGCCCCTCTACGAGCAGTACTTC | 15 | TRBV6-1 | NA | TRBJ2-7 | TRBD2
CASSPRRLAGGTDTQYF | TGTGCCAGCAGCCCCCGACGACTAGCGGGGGGTACAGATACGCAGTATTTT | 17 | TRBV7-2 | NA | TRBJ2-3 | TRBD2
CASTGYSGNTIYF | TGTGCCAGCACAGGTTACTCTGGAAACACCATATATTTT | 13 | TRBV2 | NA | TRBJ1-3 | NA
CASSQDDRADNSPLHF | TGCGCCAGCAGCCAAGATGACAGAGCCGATAATTCACCCCTCCACTTT | 16 | TRBV4-1 | NA | TRBJ1-6 | NA
CASSPSGGAGDTQYF | TGTGCCAGCAGCCCTAGCGGGGGGGCGGGAGATACGCAGTATTTT | 15 | TRBV5-4 | NA | TRBJ2-3 | TRBD2
CASSEVVAVRNEQFF | TGTGCCAGCAGTGAAGTTGTAGCGGTGCGAAATGAGCAGTTCTTC | 15 | TRBV6-1 | NA | TRBJ2-1 | NA
CAWSGGGTGGNEQFF | TGTGCCTGGAGCGGGGGTGGGACAGGGGGAAATGAGCAGTTCTTC | 15 | TRBV30 | NA | TRBJ2-1 | TRBD1
CASSSTGEVYGYTF | TGTGCCAGCAGTTCTACAGGGGAAGTCTATGGCTACACCTTC | 14 | TRBV28 | NA | TRBJ1-2 | TRBD1
CASSGGRRGYTF | TGTGCCAGTTCGGGGGGCCGGAGGGGCTACACCTTC | 12 | TRBV3-1/TRBV3-2 | few | TRBJ1-2 | NA
CATSRDQVPNQPQHF | TGTGCCACCAGCAGAGATCAGGTTCCCAATCAGCCCCAGCATTTT | 15 | TRBV15 | NA | TRBJ1-5 | NA
CASSFRDRGSGGYTF | TGTGCCAGCAGCTTCCGGGACAGGGGATCGGGGGGCTACACCTTC | 15 | TRBV5-4 | once | TRBJ1-2 | TRBD1
CASSLDPGQGDGNTIYF | TGTGCCAGCAGCTTAGACCCAGGACAGGGGGACGGAAACACCATATATTTT | 17 | TRBV7-9 | NA | TRBJ1-3 | TRBD1
CSVTGHLNTEAFF | TGCAGCGTCACCGGACATCTGAACACTGAAGCTTTCTTT | 13 | TRBV29-1 | NA | TRBJ1-1 | NA